This T cell receptor beta chain was identified during a study of blood T cell repertoires in COVID-19. Sequenced by immunoSEQ multiplex PCR; TCRdb stores in-frame clones only, minus some. The data contain some 340,000 clones, 90% to 95% of them singletons. V lost 4 bases and J lost 4; bases outside the gene matches: 18. Germline V gene sequence: CDR1 LNHDA, CDR2 SQIVND (reference sequence). This CDR3 is built from 19 residues. Material for sequencing was PBMCs or T cells enriched from blood (not recorded which). This rearrangement joins TRBV19 to TRBJ2-3, with 9 bases fitting TRBD2. The sequence was collected from a woman in her twenties or thirties who had been exposed to COVID-19. The CDR3 sequence is CASSRLFQLRGGWPDTQYF. The CDR3 nucleotides are TGTGCCAGTAGTAGACTGTTCCAGCTGCGGGGGGGTTGGCCAGATACGCAGTATTTT.